This TCR beta chain is drawn from a study of T cell repertoires in cytomegalovirus infection. Study as a whole: Carrying CMV and the relevant HLA type showed in public TCR beta signatures.

From the reads, TCRdb called clonotypes with MiXCR, one entry per CDR3 protein. The sample records around 530,000 distinct CDR3 sequences, around a quarter being singletons. CDR3 size: 15 residues. V dropped 1 base and J dropped 4 bases, with 11 bases sitting between them. The study's findings and limits: The ex vivo response showed dominance by HLA-C-restricted CMV-specific TCR beta clonotypes. Public TCR beta family frequency separated CMV-and-HLA carriers, including in an independent cohort.

Only a few counts were recorded for this clonotype. Its antigen is still unknown. The rearrangement joins TRBV12-3 or TRBV12-4 to TRBJ2-1; D possibly corresponds to TRBD2 (6 bases). Sequencing was performed on PBMCs. The sequence came from a human donor in good health (CMV status not recorded). Some clones in this sample may be carry-over from other donors' samples. The CDR3 is CASSLGRAEYNEQFF. The DNA of the CDR3 is TGTGCCAGCAGTTTAGGGAGGGCCGAGTACAATGAGCAGTTCTTC.